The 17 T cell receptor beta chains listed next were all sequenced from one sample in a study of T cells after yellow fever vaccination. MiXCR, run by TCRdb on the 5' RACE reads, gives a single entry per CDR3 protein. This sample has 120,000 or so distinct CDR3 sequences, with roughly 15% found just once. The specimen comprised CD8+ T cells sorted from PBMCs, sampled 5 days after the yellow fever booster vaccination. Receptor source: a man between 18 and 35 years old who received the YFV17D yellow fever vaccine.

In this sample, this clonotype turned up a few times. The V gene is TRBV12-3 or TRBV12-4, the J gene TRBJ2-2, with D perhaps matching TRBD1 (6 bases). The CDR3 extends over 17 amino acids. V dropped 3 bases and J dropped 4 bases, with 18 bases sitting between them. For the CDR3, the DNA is TGTGCCAGCAGTTTGGGCCCATCCCGAGGGGGCACCGGGGAGCTGTTTTTT. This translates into CASSLGPSRGGTGELFF.

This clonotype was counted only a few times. CDR3 bases: TGCAGTGCTAGAGGGGATCCCCGAGTCGAGACCCAGTACTTC. Translated, it gives CSARGDPRVETQYF. J is TRBJ2-5 and V is TRBV20-1, with D unclear. Trimming shortened V by 1 base and J by 5 bases, and 14 bases separated the two germline ends. Germline loops: CDR1 DFQATT, CDR2 SNEGSKA (reference sequence). The CDR3 covers 14 residues.

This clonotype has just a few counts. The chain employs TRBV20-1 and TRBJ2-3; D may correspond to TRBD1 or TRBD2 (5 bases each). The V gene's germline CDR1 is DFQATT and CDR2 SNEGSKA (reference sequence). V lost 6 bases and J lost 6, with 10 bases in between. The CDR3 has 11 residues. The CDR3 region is CSAERDDTQYF. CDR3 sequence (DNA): TGCAGTGCGGAAAGGGACGATACGCAGTATTTT.

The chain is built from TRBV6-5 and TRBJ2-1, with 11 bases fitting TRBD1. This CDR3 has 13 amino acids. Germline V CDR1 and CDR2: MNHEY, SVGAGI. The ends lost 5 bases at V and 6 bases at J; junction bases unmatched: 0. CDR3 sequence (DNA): TGTGCCAGCAGTGGGACAGGGGGCAATGAGCAGTTCTTC. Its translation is CASSGTGGNEQFF.

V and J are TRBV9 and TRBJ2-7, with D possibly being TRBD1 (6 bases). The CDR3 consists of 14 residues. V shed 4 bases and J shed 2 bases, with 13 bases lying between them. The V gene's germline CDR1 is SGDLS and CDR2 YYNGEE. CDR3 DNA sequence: TGTGCCAGCAGCCCGGACAGCGCTCCCTACGAGCAGTACTTC. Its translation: CASSPDSAPYEQYF.

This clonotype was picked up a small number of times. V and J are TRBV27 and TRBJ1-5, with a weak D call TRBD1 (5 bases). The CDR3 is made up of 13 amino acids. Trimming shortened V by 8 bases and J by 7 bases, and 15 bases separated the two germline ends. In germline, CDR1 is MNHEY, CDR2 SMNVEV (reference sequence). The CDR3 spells CASAWGGGQPQHF. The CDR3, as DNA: TGTGCCAGCGCCTGGGGGGGAGGCCAGCCCCAGCATTTT.

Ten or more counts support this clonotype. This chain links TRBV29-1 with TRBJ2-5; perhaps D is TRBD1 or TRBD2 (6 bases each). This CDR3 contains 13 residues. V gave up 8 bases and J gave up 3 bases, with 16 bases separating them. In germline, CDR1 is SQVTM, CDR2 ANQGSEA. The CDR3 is CSTQRGAEETQYF. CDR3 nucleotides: TGCAGCACCCAAAGGGGGGCGGAAGAGACCCAGTACTTC.

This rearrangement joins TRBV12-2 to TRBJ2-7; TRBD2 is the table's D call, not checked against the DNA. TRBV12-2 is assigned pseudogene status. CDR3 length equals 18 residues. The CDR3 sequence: CASRLGPPLAGGSYEQYV. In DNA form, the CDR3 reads TGTGCAAGTCGCTTAGGTCCCCCACTAGCGGGGGGCTCCTACGAGCAGTACGTC.

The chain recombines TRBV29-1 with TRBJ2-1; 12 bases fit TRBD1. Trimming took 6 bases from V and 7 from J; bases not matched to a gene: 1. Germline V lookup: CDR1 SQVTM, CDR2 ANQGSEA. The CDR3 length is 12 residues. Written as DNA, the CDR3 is TGCAGCGTGGGACAGGGGGCAAATGAGCAGTTCTTC. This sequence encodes CSVGQGANEQFF.

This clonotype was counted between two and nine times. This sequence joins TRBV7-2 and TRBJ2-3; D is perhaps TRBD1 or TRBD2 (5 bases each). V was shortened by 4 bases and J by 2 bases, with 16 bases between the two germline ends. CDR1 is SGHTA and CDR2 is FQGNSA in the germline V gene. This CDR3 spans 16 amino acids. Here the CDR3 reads CASSWDLGRPTDTQYF. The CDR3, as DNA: TGTGCCAGCAGCTGGGACCTAGGAAGGCCCACAGATACGCAGTATTTT.

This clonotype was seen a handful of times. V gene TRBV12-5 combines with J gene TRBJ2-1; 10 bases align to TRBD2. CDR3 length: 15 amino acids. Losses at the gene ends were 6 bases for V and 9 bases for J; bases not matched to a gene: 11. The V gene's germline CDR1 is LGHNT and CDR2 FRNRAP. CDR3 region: CASGWILAGEGEQFF. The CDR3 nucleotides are TGTGCTAGTGGCTGGATTCTAGCGGGGGAAGGTGAGCAGTTCTTC.

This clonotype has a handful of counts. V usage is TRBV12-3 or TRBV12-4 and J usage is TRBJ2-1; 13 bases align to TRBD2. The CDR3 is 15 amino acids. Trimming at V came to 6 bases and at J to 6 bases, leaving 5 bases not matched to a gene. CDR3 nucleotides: TGTGCCAGCAGCCGACTAGCGGGGGGTGCCAATGAGCAGTTCTTC. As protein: CASSRLAGGANEQFF.

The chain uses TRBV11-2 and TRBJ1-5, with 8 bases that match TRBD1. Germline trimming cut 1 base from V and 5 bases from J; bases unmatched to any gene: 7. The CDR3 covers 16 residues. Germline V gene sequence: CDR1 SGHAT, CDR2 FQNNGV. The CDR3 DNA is TGTGCCAGCAGCTTAGGAGTCGGACAGGGTTATCAGCCCCAGCATTTT. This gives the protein CASSLGVGQGYQPQHF.

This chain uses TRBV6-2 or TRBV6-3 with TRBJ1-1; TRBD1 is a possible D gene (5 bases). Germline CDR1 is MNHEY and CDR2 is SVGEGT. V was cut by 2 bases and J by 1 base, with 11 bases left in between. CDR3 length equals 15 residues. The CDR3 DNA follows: TGTGCCAGCAGTTACCGAGGGACGGCGAACACTGAAGCTTTCTTT. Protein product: CASSYRGTANTEAFF.

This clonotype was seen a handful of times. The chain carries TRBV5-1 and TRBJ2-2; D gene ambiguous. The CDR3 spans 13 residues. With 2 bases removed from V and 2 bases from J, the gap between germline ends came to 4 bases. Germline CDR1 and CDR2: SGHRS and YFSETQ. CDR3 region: CASSLHNTGELFF. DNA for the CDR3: TGCGCCAGCAGCTTACATAACACCGGGGAGCTGTTTTTT. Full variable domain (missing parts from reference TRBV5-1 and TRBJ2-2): KAGVTQTPRYLIKTRGQQVTLSCSPISGHRSVSWYQQTPGQGLQFLFEYFSETQRNKGNFPGRFSGRQFSNSRSEMNVSTLELGDSALYLCASSLHNTGELFFGEGSRLTVL.

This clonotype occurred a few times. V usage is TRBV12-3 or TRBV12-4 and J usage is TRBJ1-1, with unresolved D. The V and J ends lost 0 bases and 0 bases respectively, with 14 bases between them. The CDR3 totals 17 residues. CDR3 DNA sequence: TGTGCCAGCAGTTTAGCCAGCCCTGGTGACGTGAACACTGAAGCTTTCTTT. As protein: CASSLASPGDVNTEAFF.

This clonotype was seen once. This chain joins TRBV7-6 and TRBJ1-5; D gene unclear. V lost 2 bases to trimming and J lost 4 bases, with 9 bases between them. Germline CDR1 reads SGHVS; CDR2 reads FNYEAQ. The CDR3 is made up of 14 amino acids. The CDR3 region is CASSLFGGNQPQHF. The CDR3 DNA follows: TGTGCCAGCAGCTTATTCGGAGGGAATCAGCCCCAGCATTTT.